This TCR beta chain was recovered during a study of blood T cells in healthy people across ages. This clonotype was seen a single time. The authors ran a second PCR of roughly 7 to 11 cycles using a sample-barcoded 5' primer and a J-beta primer mix. TCRdb called the 5' RACE reads again in MiXCR, with one record for every CDR3 protein. Of about 640,000 distinct CDR3 sequences in the sample, about 54% were seen once. Germline V gene sequence: CDR1 ENHRY, CDR2 SYGVKD. This CDR3 contains 14 residues. Trimming pared 3 bases from V and 0 bases from J, leaving 8 bases between. Total RNA extracted from each sample amounted to at least 5 micrograms.

The chain uses TRBV10-3 and TRBJ1-2; D gene unclear. The clonotype originates from a man between 60 and 75 years old in good health. The sequencing sample was made of blood. CDR3 region: CAISDYTSNYGYTF. The CDR3 nucleotides are TGTGCCATCAGTGACTACACGTCTAACTATGGCTACACCTTC.